The clone carrying this TCR beta chain was observed many times. A J-beta primer mix and a sample-barcoded 5' primer were used in a second PCR of roughly 6 to 11 cycles. MiXCR was run by TCRdb on the 5' RACE reads, yielding one entry per CDR3 protein. The table shows some 940,000 distinct CDR3 sequences, with 25% to 30% occurring only once. With 5 bases clipped from V and 4 bases from J, the junction kept 7 bases outside the gene matches. CDR1 is SGHRS and CDR2 is YFSETQ in the germline V gene. The CDR3 covers 14 residues. This record belongs to a study of blood T cells in healthy people across ages. The same specimen was also included in a second study, on T cells of mothers and their children.

This clonotype was sampled from a woman aged 35 to 49 in good health. What was sequenced was blood. The V gene is TRBV5-1, the J gene TRBJ2-7; TRBD1 aligns across 9 bases. The CDR3 region is CASSPGQGPYEQYF. CDR3 nucleotide sequence: TGCGCCAGCAGTCCGGGACAGGGTCCATACGAGCAGTACTTC.